This T cell receptor beta chain was identified in a study of blood T cell repertoires in COVID-19. How the authors handled the data: Reference gene primer amplification in the assay estimated nucleated cell counts. Sequencing was performed with immunoSEQ multiplex PCR; in TCRdb, only in-frame clones are kept and a portion is missing. That table supplies the V and J calls and clone size; D and trimming were determined from the DNA. The sample has 44,000 or so clones, more than 80% seen once; the top ten hold approximately 8.4%. V lost 6 bases and J 6 bases, leaving 11 bases between the germline ends. CDR3 length: 12 amino acids. CDR1 SQVTM and CDR2 ANQGSEA come from the germline V gene.

The material sequenced was peripheral blood. The rearrangement joins TRBV29-1 to TRBJ2-2; D not certain. This receptor was obtained from a man older than 75 in a cohort sampled during active COVID-19. This CDR3 is CSVLTDSGELFF. In nucleotides, the CDR3 is TGCAGCGTCCTCACAGATTCCGGGGAGCTGTTTTTT.